This TCR beta chain was recorded in a study of T cells in Graves' hyperthyroidism and ophthalmopathy. Hyperthyroidism patients were newly diagnosed, had disease duration under 2 months, and were aged 18 to 65 years. Study-level results: A 13 V-J model separated ophthalmopathy from stable hyperthyroidism.

As regards this clonotype: Antigen: not known. One base away lies a much larger clone, so this may be a sequencing read error.

From RNA transcripts, TCR beta CDR3 regions were amplified. The HTBI primer set drove a first-round RT-PCR of the TCR CDR3. TCRdb used MiXCR to reprocess the multiplex PCR reads, holding one entry per CDR3 protein. The repertoire holds hundreds of thousands of distinct CDR3 sequences, with about 19% as singletons. This clonotype was obtained from a woman aged 50 to 60 with Graves' hyperthyroidism that later progressed to Graves' ophthalmopathy. The sample consisted of blood.

Here the CDR3 DNA reads TGTGCCAGCAGTTACTCGACGGCGAACACTGAAGCTTTCTTT. This sequence encodes CASSYSTANTEAFF. V and J are TRBV6-4 and TRBJ1-1; no reliable D call. The CDR3 has 14 residues. CDR1 and CDR2 (germline): MRHNA, SNTAGT.